The rows below give T cell receptor beta chains drawn from one sample of a study of blood T cell repertoires in COVID-19. Profiling relied on immunoSEQ multiplex PCR, and the TCRdb table lists in-frame clones only, not all of them. The data show approximately 190,000 clones, with around 90% seen just once and approximately 5.5% held by the top ten. The sequenced sample was peripheral blood. These receptors all come from a man in his forties or fifties with active or convalescent COVID-19. Both conserved end residues are part of each CDR3. D genes are given only for firm matches. Size is stated for part of the rows, as once, few or many counts, or as a class when the clone is expanded.

d_call clone_size j_call v_call cdr3_nt cdr3_aa
NA once TRBJ2-1 TRBV19 TGTGCCGATATCGGCGGGAATGAGCAGTTCTTC CADIGGNEQFF
NA NA TRBJ2-3 TRBV19 TGTGCCAGTAGTATGCGGGGGCCGACGCGCACAGATACGCAGTATTTT CASSMRGPTRTDTQYF
NA NA TRBJ1-5 TRBV19 TGTGCCAGTAGTATACGAGACAGTTACAATCAGCCCCAGCATTTT CASSIRDSYNQPQHF
NA NA TRBJ2-1 TRBV6-5 TGTGCCAGCAGTTCCTTCGGTAGGGGCATTATTGTAGAGCAGTTCTTC CASSSFGRGIIVEQFF
TRBD2 NA TRBJ2-1 TRBV10-2 TGCCCGGGTTACAGCGGGGAGTACTACAATGAGCAGTTCTTC CPGYSGEYYNEQFF
TRBD2 NA TRBJ2-5 TRBV11-3 TGTGCCAGCAGCTTCCTAGCGGGAGTAGAGACCCAGTACTTC CASSFLAGVETQYF
NA NA TRBJ1-1 TRBV5-1 TGCGCCAGCAGCTTGTTATTCAGGAACACTGAAGCTTTCTTT CASSLLFRNTEAFF
NA NA TRBJ2-1 TRBV24-1 TGTGCCACCAGTGCGACGGGAAACACGTTGGATGAGCAGTTCTTC CATSATGNTLDEQFF
NA few TRBJ1-1 TRBV5-1 TGCGCCAGCAGCCAGCGGACGGCGAACACTGAAGCTTTCTTT CASSQRTANTEAFF
TRBD2 NA TRBJ2-3 TRBV5-4 TGTGCCAGCAGCAGGGGACTAGCGGGCAACACAGATACGCAGTATTTT CASSRGLAGNTDTQYF
TRBD1 once TRBJ2-4 TRBV7-9 TGTGCCAGCAGCCAGGGACAGGGGGTCGCCAAAAACATTCAGTACTTC CASSQGQGVAKNIQYF
TRBD1 NA TRBJ1-5 TRBV27 TGTGCCAGCAGTTTAAGGGACAGCGATGAGCCCCAGCATTTT CASSLRDSDEPQHF
NA few TRBJ1-5 TRBV28 TGTGCCAGCAGCTACGGGAGCAATCAGCCCCAGCATTTT CASSYGSNQPQHF
NA NA TRBJ1-1 TRBV11-2 TGTGCCAGCAGCTTAGATAGAGGGAGTGCTTTCTTT CASSLDRGSAFF
TRBD1 NA TRBJ2-1 TRBV27 TGTGCCAGCAGTTTAGGACAGGGGGCTCGGGATGAGCAGTTCTTC CASSLGQGARDEQFF
TRBD1 NA TRBJ1-5 TRBV5-8 TGTGCCAGCAGCTTGGACAGGGGGTATAGCAATCAGCCCCAGCATTTT CASSLDRGYSNQPQHF
NA NA TRBJ1-5 TRBV27 TGTGCCAGCAGTTTCCGAGGATTTGGACAGCCCCAGCATTTT CASSFRGFGQPQHF
NA NA TRBJ2-1 TRBV19 TGTGCCTGTGGAGCGGGTAGTACCTACAATGAGCAGTTCTTC CACGAGSTYNEQFF
NA NA TRBJ1-1 TRBV11-1 TGTGCCAGCAGCCCCCGAGAAAACACTGAAGCTTTCTTT CASSPRENTEAFF
TRBD1 NA TRBJ1-5 TRBV7-9 TGTGCCAGCAGCCGCCCCGGGACAGGGGACCAGCCCCAGCATTTT CASSRPGTGDQPQHF
NA NA TRBJ2-7 TRBV18 TGTGCCAGCTCACCACGGGCAGGGAACTCCTACGAGCAGTACTTC CASSPRAGNSYEQYF
TRBD1 NA TRBJ1-3 TRBV5-1 TGCGCCAGCAGCCAGGGACAGAACTCTGGAAACACCATATATTTT CASSQGQNSGNTIYF
NA NA TRBJ2-5 TRBV18 TGTGCCAGCTCACCGGGAGTTCAAGAGACCCAGTACTTC CASSPGVQETQYF
NA NA TRBJ2-7 TRBV5-1 TGCGCCAGCAGCTTGTCACTTGAGGGCTACGAGCAGTACTTC CASSLSLEGYEQYF
NA NA TRBJ1-1 TRBV28 TGTGCCAGCAGAACAGGGAACACTGAAGCTTTCTTT CASRTGNTEAFF
TRBD2 NA TRBJ2-4 TRBV19 TGTGCCAGTAGTATGAGGGAGGGCATTCAGTACTTC CASSMREGIQYF
NA NA TRBJ1-1 TRBV19 TGTGCCAGTAGTTCCGGGGGGGCTGAAGCTTTCTTT CASSSGGAEAFF
TRBD2 NA TRBJ2-3 TRBV19 TGTGCCACGGGACTAGTAGCTCCAGATACGCAGTATTTT CATGLVAPDTQYF
NA NA TRBJ1-2 TRBV7-9 TGTGCCAGCAGCTTTTCAGCGGCAGGGGACTATGGCTACACCTTC CASSFSAAGDYGYTF
NA once TRBJ1-5 TRBV6-6 TGTGCCAGCAGTTACTCGGGAGAGGTCAATCAGCCCCAGCATTTT CASSYSGEVNQPQHF
TRBD1 NA TRBJ1-4 TRBV5-6 TGTGCCAGCAGCCTCAAGCGGACAGGGGGAAACGAAAAACTGTTTTTT CASSLKRTGGNEKLFF
TRBD2 NA TRBJ2-3 TRBV12-5 TGTGCTAGTGGTTTGGACCCGGCTAGCGGGAGTAGCTTGTATTTT CASGLDPASGSSLYF